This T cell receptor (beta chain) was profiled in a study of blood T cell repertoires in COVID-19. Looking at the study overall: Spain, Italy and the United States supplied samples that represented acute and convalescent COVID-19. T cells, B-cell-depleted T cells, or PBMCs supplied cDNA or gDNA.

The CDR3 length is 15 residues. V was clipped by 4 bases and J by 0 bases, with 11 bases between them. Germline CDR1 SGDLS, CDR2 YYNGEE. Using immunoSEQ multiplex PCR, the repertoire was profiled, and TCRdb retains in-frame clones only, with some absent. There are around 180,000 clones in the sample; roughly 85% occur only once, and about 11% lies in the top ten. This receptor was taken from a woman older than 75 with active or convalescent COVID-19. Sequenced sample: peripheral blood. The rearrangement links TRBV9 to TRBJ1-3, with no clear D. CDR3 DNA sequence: TGTGCCAGCAGCCCATTCGGGGTCTCTGGAAACACCATATATTTT. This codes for CASSPFGVSGNTIYF.